The T cell receptor beta chain under discussion was sequenced for a study of T cell responses to AZD1222 COVID-19 vaccine. This CDR3 is built from 14 residues. V was clipped by 2 bases and J by 1 base; unmatched bases: 2. The germline CDR1 and CDR2 sequences are SNHLY and FYNNEI. Regarding this clone: Its antigen is still unknown. In the same sample, other DNA sequences code for this CDR3.

Study conclusions and caveats: After two AZD1222 doses, spike-specific TCR breadth and depth rose versus day 0. Most donors were white British, females outnumbered males, and clonal diversity was possibly underestimated. Every sample of the repertoires postdated the peak T cell response. Nearly half of unique spike-specific TCRs reportedly avoided B.1.351 and B.1.1.7 mutated regions.

TCRdb's table, derived via immunoSEQ multiplex PCR, lists solely in-frame clones and lacks some. This repertoire includes about 140,000 clones. The source is an adult in good health. This chain joins TRBV2 and TRBJ2-7; 7 nucleotides agree with TRBD1. The sample consisted of peripheral blood. The DNA of the CDR3 is TGTGCCAGCAGTGAACAGGGGGAGTCCTACGAGCAGTACTTC. Its protein is CASSEQGESYEQYF.